This T cell receptor (beta chain) derives from a study of technical replicates of blood from a few donors. Produced via immunoSEQ multiplex PCR; TCRdb's table is partial and in-frame only. The sample consists of about 70,000 clones, approximately 93% of them appearing once. The source of this sequence is a human donor in good health. The sample was T cells isolated from PBMCs.

CDR3 bases: TGTGCCAGCATTGGGGGGACAGGTGGATACGAGCAGTACTTC. Translated, it gives CASIGGTGGYEQYF. The V call is TRBV6-1, the J call TRBJ2-7; 8 bases align to TRBD1. This CDR3 region has 14 residues. Unmatched junction bases numbered 9, after V lost 7 bases and J lost 4 bases. Germline CDR1 reads MNHNS; CDR2 reads SASEGT.